The 22 T cell receptor beta chains below all came from one sample that was sequenced in a study of T-cell reconstitution after alpha-beta-depleted transplantation in children. TCRbeta library preparation incorporated unique molecular identifiers. TCRdb used MiXCR to reprocess the PCR reads, holding one entry per CDR3 protein. In the table there are approximately 47,000 distinct CDR3 sequences, about 47% of which are singletons. The sequenced sample was peripheral blood, obtained before TCRalphabeta/CD19-depleted stem cell transplant. The source is a boy in the first two years of life with SCID, due to receive a stem cell transplant.

The chain has TRBV4-1 and TRBJ1-1, with unresolved D. The CDR3 contains 14 residues. Between the trimmed V and J ends, which lost 3 bases and 2 bases, there was a span of 10 bases. In germline, CDR1 is MGHRA, CDR2 YSYEKL. In DNA, the CDR3 is TGCGCCAGCAGCCAGGAACGGACCAACACTGAAGCTTTCTTT. It codes for CASSQERTNTEAFF.

The rearrangement joins TRBV28 to TRBJ1-1; D unclear. The CDR3 runs 13 residues. The germline V and J ends were trimmed by 9 bases and 4 bases, with 15 bases remaining between them. Germline values: CDR1 MDHEN, CDR2 SYDVKM. The CDR3 reads CARDMGTSTEAFF. As DNA, the CDR3 is TGTGCCAGAGACATGGGTACGAGCACTGAAGCTTTCTTT.

The sample holds many counts of this clonotype. The V and J genes are TRBV6-1 and TRBJ2-2; D might be TRBD2 (6 bases). Germline V CDR1 and CDR2: MNHNS, SASEGT. CDR3 size: 16 residues. Trimming removed 6 bases at V and 0 bases at J, with 14 bases between. The CDR3: CASSLTLAPNTGELFF. CDR3 coding DNA: TGTGCCAGCAGCCTGACACTAGCCCCGAACACCGGGGAGCTGTTTTTT.

The chain couples TRBV4-1 to TRBJ2-3; TRBD1 aligns across 7 bases. Germline CDR1 reads MGHRA; CDR2 reads YSYEKL. After removal of 7 bases from V and 1 base from J, the junction contained 8 bases not matched to a gene. The CDR3 totals 15 residues. CDR3 in amino acids: CASTLRTGGTDTQYF. In DNA form, the CDR3 reads TGCGCCAGCACCCTTCGGACAGGTGGCACAGATACGCAGTATTTT.

The J gene is TRBJ2-2, the V gene TRBV4-3, with D unresolved. This CDR3 contains 15 residues. Germline V gives CDR1 LGHNA, CDR2 YSLEER. V lost 0 bases and J 1 base, leaving 6 bases between the germline ends. CDR3 bases: TGCGCCAGCAGCCAAGACTATCTGAACACCGGGGAGCTGTTTTTT. It yields the protein CASSQDYLNTGELFF.

V is TRBV20-1 and J is TRBJ2-1; 7 bases match TRBD1. Trimming removed 1 base from V and 2 bases from J; junction bases left unmatched: 2. Looked up from germline, CDR1 is DFQATT and CDR2 is SNEGSKA (reference sequence). This CDR3 is built from 14 residues. The CDR3, as DNA: TGCAGTGCTAGAGGGGACAGAACCTACAATGAGCAGTTCTTC. Translated: CSARGDRTYNEQFF.

The rearrangement joins TRBV4-2 to TRBJ2-6; D may be TRBD1 or TRBD2 (5 bases each). CDR3 length: 17 amino acids. Germline CDR1 and CDR2: LGHNA and YNFKEQ. V gave up 1 base and J gave up 0 bases, with 10 bases separating them. The CDR3, as DNA: TGTGCCAGCAGCCAAGCGGGGCCTTCCTCTGGGGCCAACGTCCTGACTTTC. It encodes CASSQAGPSSGANVLTF.

This clonotype was picked up a small number of times. The chain couples TRBV20-1 to TRBJ2-1; possibly TRBD1 or TRBD2 for D (5 bases each). Germline-derived CDR1 and CDR2 are DFQATT and SNEGSKA (reference sequence). The CDR3 is 14 amino acids. V lost 0 bases and J 6 bases, leaving 12 bases between the germline ends. CDR3 bases: TGCAGTGCTAGAGACGGGGCGGAGTCCAATGAGCAGTTCTTC. It is translated as CSARDGAESNEQFF.

The genes are TRBV10-3 and TRBJ2-3, with 9 bases lining up with TRBD1. The junction had 11 bases not matched to a gene; V was cut back by 4 bases and J by 0 bases. The length of the CDR3 is 18 residues. Germline-derived CDR1 and CDR2 are ENHRY and SYGVKD. The CDR3 loop is CAISGNYRGLTSTDTQYF. DNA for the CDR3: TGTGCCATCAGTGGAAACTACAGGGGGCTGACTAGCACAGATACGCAGTATTTT.

The V gene is TRBV10-3, the J gene TRBJ1-2; tentatively, D is TRBD1 (6 bases). V shed 4 bases and J shed 6 bases, with 18 bases lying between them. This CDR3 has 15 residues. From germline, CDR1 is ENHRY and CDR2 SYGVKD. This CDR3 reads CAISGRGQGRNGYTF. CDR3 coding DNA: TGTGCCATCAGTGGGCGCGGCCAGGGGCGGAATGGCTACACCTTC.

The rearrangement links TRBV6-1 to TRBJ1-5; D is uncertain. Trimming took off 4 bases at V and 6 bases at J, with 10 bases between the two ends. The CDR3 spans 13 residues. Germline values: CDR1 MNHNS, CDR2 SASEGT. CDR3 region: CASSGQEAQPQHF. The CDR3 DNA is TGTGCCAGCAGTGGCCAAGAAGCTCAGCCCCAGCATTTT.

By proportion, this clonotype is large. V is TRBV5-5 and J is TRBJ2-7; D gene uncertain. Trimming stripped 4 bases from V and 2 bases from J, with 16 bases between. Germline V gene lookup returns CDR1 SGHKS and CDR2 YYEKEE (reference sequence). CDR3 size: 15 residues. The CDR3 region has the DNA TGTGCCAGCAGCCCTCGTCCGGGCCCGACCTACGAGCAGTACTTC. Its protein is CASSPRPGPTYEQYF.

This clonotype was counted ten times or more. V and J are TRBV5-1 and TRBJ2-1; 11 nucleotides agree with TRBD2. The germline V gene has CDR1 SGHRS and CDR2 YFSETQ. V was pared by 3 bases and J by 6 bases, with 8 bases of the junction left unmatched. This CDR3 comprises 16 residues. For the CDR3, the DNA is TGCGCCAGCAGCTCTTCGACTAGCGGGGTTAGCAATGAGCAGTTCTTC. Amino acid sequence: CASSSSTSGVSNEQFF. Complete variable domain (other parts from reference TRBV5-1 and TRBJ2-1): KAGVTQTPRYLIKTRGQQVTLSCSPISGHRSVSWYQQTPGQGLQFLFEYFSETQRNKGNFPGRFSGRQFSNSRSEMNVSTLELGDSALYLCASSSSTSGVSNEQFFGPGTRLTVL.

This clonotype was detected only a few times. This chain uses TRBV20-1 with TRBJ1-5; a weak D match, TRBD1 (6 bases). Germline V gene sequence: CDR1 DFQATT, CDR2 SNEGSKA (reference sequence). This CDR3 spans 13 amino acids. V lost 4 bases and J lost 1, with 8 bases in between. Here the CDR3 DNA reads TGCAGTGCTACCGGGGGCAGCAATCAGCCCCAGCATTTT. It is translated as CSATGGSNQPQHF.

The chain has TRBV11-1 and TRBJ1-1; D gene unclear. Trimming took 2 bases from V and 0 from J, leaving 7 bases between them. Per the germline V gene, CDR1 is SGHAT and CDR2 is FQDESV (reference sequence). The CDR3 contains 14 residues. The CDR3 nucleotides are TGTGCCAGCAGCTTAACAGTAATGAACACTGAAGCTTTCTTT. Translating it yields CASSLTVMNTEAFF.

The V gene is TRBV6-1, the J gene TRBJ2-7, with unresolved D. CDR1 and CDR2 from the germline V gene are MNHNS and SASEGT. Deletions cut 6 bases from V and 2 bases from J, with 14 bases between. The CDR3 contains 14 residues. The CDR3 region has the DNA TGTGCCAGCAGCCCCCGACGGACGGCCTACGAGCAGTACTTC. As protein: CASSPRRTAYEQYF.

The CDR3 spells CASSSTGQGSNQPQHF. The CDR3 region has the DNA TGCGCCAGCAGCTCCACTGGGCAGGGGAGCAATCAGCCCCAGCATTTT. The chain has TRBV4-1 and TRBJ1-5; D perhaps matches TRBD1 (6 bases). The CDR3 extends over 16 amino acids. The V end was cut by 5 bases, the J end by 1 base, with 15 bases between. Germline-derived CDR1 and CDR2 are MGHRA and YSYEKL.

This clonotype was observed a few times. This chain links TRBV4-1 with TRBJ2-3; D ambiguous. Trimming took off 0 bases at V and 6 bases at J, with 7 bases between the two ends. This CDR3 region has 13 residues. Germline CDR1 is MGHRA and CDR2 is YSYEKL. CDR3 DNA sequence: TGCGCCAGCAGCCAAGATGGCGGCGATACGCAGTATTTT. It yields the protein CASSQDGGDTQYF.

The rearrangement uses TRBV6-1 and TRBJ1-6, with 8 bases that match TRBD1. With V trimmed by 6 bases and J by 6 bases, 13 bases remained unmatched. The germline CDR1 and CDR2 sequences are MNHNS and SASEGT. The CDR3 sequence is 17 residues long. Written as DNA, the CDR3 is TGTGCCAGCAGCTCCGGCCACCGGGACAGGATTAATTCACCCCTCCACTTT. Protein product: CASSSGHRDRINSPLHF.

This chain links TRBV12-3 or TRBV12-4 with TRBJ1-2; D gene uncertain. The CDR3 runs to 14 residues. Trimming shortened V by 2 bases and J by 4 bases, and 11 bases separated the two germline ends. The CDR3 reads CASSLNGFPYGYTF. The CDR3 DNA reads as TGTGCCAGCAGTTTAAACGGATTTCCCTATGGCTACACCTTC.

J is TRBJ2-5 and V is TRBV9, with 10 bases identical to TRBD2. Germline CDR1 reads SGDLS; CDR2 reads YYNGEE. The V segment lost 0 bases and the J segment 1 base; nucleotides outside the gene matches: 3. This CDR3 has 16 residues. As DNA, the CDR3 is TGTGCCAGCAGCGTAGTGGCTAGCGGGGGCCAAGAGACCCAGTACTTC. It is translated as CASSVVASGGQETQYF.

The rearrangement links TRBV10-2 to TRBJ2-7, with 7 bases fitting TRBD1. This CDR3 contains 12 residues. V gave up 8 bases and J gave up 5 bases; unmatched junction bases: 6. CDR1 and CDR2 (germline): WSHSY, SAAADI. The CDR3 bases are TGCGCCAGCGAGGGGGCAAAGGACGAGCAGTACTTC. This sequence encodes CASEGAKDEQYF.